This T cell receptor (beta chain) was observed in a study of shared clonotypes between healthy human individuals. An even split of each subset's genomic DNA across several immunoSEQ plates was performed. TCRdb keeps only in-frame clones here, not all; method: immunoSEQ multiplex PCR. The table includes about 1.1 million clones, 77% detected once. Caucasian adults residing in Nashville, Tennessee made up all the donors. Per the germline V gene, CDR1 is SGHVS and CDR2 is FNYEAQ. The CDR3 runs to 16 residues. Trimming cost V 4 bases and J 4 bases; bases outside gene matches: 9. V and J are TRBV7-6 and TRBJ2-5; 10 bases agree with TRBD2. This clonotype originated in a man younger than 35 in good health. Some clones in this sample may be carry-over from other donors' samples. The sample was memory CD4+ T cells from PBMCs. The subset is: CD45RA-negative fraction. CDR3 residues: CASSYPGLASRETQYF. The CDR3 DNA reads TGTGCCAGCAGCTATCCGGGACTAGCGTCTCGAGAGACCCAGTACTTC.